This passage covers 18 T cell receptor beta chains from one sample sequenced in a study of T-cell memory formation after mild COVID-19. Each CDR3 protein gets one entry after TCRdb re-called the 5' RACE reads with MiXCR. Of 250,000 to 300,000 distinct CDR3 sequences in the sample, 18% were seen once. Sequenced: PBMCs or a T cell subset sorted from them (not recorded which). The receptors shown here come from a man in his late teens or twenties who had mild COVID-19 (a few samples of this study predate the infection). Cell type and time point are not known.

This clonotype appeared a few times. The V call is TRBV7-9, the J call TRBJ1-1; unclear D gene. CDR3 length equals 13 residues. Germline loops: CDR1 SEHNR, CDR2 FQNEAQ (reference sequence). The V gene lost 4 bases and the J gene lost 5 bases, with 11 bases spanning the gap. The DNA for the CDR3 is TGTGCCAGCAGCTACCGGGTCAGGACTGAAGCTTTCTTT. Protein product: CASSYRVRTEAFF.

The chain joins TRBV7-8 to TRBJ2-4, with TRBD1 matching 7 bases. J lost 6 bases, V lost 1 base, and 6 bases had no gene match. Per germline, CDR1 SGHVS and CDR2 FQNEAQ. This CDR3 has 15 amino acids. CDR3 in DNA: TGTGCCAGCAGCTTAGAGGACAGGCCACGAAACATTCAGTACTTC. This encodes CASSLEDRPRNIQYF.

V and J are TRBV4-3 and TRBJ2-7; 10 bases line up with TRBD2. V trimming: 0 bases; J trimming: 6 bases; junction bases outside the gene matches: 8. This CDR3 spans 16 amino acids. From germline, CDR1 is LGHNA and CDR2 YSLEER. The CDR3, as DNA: TGCGCCAGCAGCCAAGAAACCGGGACTAGCGTCGGCGAGCAGTACTTC. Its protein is CASSQETGTSVGEQYF.

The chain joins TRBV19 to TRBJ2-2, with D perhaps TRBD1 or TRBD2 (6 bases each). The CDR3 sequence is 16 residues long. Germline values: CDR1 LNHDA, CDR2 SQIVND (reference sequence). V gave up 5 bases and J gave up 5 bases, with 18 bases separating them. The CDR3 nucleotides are TGTGCCAGTAGTTTCACACCGCAGGGGAGGACCGGGGAGCTGTTTTTT. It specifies CASSFTPQGRTGELFF. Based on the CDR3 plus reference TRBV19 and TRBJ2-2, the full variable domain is DGGITQSPKYLFRKEGQNVTLSCEQNLNHDAMYWYRQDPGQGLRLIYYSQIVNDFQKGDIAEGYSVSREKKESFPLTVTSAQKNPTAFYLCASSFTPQGRTGELFFGEGSRLTVL.

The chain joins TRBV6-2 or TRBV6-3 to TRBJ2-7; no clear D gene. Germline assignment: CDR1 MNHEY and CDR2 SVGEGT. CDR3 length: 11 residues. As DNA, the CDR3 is TGTGCCAGCAGTAACTCCTACGAGCAGTACGTC. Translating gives CASSNSYEQYV.

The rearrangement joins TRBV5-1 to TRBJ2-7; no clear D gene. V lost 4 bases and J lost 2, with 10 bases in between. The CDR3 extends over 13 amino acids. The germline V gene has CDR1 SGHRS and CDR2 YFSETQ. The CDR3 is CASSLDATYEQYF. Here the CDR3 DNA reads TGCGCCAGCAGCCTGGACGCAACCTACGAGCAGTACTTC.

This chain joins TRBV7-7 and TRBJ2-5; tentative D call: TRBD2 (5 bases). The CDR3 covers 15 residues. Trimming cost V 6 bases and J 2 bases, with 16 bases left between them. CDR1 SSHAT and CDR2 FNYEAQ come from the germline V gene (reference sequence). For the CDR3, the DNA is TGTGCCAGCAGTAAGGCGGGCAGGACTCAAGAGACCCAGTACTTC. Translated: CASSKAGRTQETQYF.

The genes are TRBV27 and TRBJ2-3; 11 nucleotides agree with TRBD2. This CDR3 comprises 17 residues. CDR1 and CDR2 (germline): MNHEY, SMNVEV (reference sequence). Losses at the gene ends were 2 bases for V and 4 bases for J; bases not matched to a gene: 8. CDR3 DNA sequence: TGTGCCAGCAGTTTAGAGGGGCGTAGCGGGGGGGCAGATACGCAGTATTTT. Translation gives CASSLEGRSGGADTQYF.

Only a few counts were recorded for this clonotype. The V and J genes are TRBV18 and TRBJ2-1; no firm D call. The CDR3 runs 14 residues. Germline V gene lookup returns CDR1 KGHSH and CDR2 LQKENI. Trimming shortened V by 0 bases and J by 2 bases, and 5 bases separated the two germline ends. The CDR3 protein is CASSPPGAYNEQFF. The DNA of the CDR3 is TGTGCCAGCTCACCACCCGGAGCCTACAATGAGCAGTTCTTC.

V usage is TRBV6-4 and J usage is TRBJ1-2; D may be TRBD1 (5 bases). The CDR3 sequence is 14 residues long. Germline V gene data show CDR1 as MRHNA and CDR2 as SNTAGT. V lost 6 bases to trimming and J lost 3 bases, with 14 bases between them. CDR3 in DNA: TGTGCCAGCAGGGTTTCAAGGGGAGACTATGGCTACACCTTC. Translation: CASRVSRGDYGYTF.

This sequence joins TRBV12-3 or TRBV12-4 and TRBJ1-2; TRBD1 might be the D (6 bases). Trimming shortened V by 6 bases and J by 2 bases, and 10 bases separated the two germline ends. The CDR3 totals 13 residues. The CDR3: CASSDRRNYGYTF. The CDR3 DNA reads TGTGCCAGCAGCGACAGGAGGAACTATGGCTACACCTTC.

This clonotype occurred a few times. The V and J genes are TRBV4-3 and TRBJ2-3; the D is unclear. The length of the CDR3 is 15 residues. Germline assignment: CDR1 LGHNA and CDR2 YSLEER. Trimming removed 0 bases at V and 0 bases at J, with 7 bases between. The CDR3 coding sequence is TGCGCCAGCAGCCAAGATCTGGGGAGCACAGATACGCAGTATTTT. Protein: CASSQDLGSTDTQYF.

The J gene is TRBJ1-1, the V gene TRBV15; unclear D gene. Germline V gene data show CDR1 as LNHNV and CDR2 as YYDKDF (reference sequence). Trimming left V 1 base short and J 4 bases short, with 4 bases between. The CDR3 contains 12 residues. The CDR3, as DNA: TGTGCCACCAGCAGAGTTGGCACTGAAGCTTTCTTT. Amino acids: CATSRVGTEAFF.

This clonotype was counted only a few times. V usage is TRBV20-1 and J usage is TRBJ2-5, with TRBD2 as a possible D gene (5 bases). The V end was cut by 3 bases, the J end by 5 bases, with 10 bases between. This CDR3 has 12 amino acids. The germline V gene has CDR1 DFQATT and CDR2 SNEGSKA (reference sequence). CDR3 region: CSASGNRETQYF. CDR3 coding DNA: TGCAGTGCTAGCGGGAACCGGGAGACCCAGTACTTC.

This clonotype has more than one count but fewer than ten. For the CDR3, the DNA is TGTGCCAGCAGCTTTCAGTTCTCCTATAATTCACCCCTCCACTTT. It codes for CASSFQFSYNSPLHF. The rearrangement uses TRBV5-6 and TRBJ1-6; D gene ambiguous. Germline loops: CDR1 SGHDT, CDR2 YYEEEE. Between the trimmed V and J ends, which lost 2 bases and 0 bases, there was a span of 6 bases. CDR3 length equals 15 residues.

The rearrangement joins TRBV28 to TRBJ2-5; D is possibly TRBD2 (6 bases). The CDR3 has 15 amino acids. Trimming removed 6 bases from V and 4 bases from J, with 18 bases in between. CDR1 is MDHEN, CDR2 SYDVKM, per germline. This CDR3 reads CASRDSGPGLETQYF. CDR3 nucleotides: TGTGCCAGCAGAGATAGCGGTCCGGGGTTAGAGACCCAGTACTTC.

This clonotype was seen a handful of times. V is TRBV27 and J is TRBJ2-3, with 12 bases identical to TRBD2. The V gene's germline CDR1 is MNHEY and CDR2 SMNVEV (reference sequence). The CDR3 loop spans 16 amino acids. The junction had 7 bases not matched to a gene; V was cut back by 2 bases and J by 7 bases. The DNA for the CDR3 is TGTGCCAGCAGTTTAACCCTACTAGCGGGGGGTCATACGCAGTATTTT. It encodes CASSLTLLAGGHTQYF.

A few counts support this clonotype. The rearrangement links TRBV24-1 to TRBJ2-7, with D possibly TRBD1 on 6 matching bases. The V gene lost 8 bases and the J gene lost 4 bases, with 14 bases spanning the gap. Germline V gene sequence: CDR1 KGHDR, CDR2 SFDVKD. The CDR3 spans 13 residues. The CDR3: CATIQGQTYEQYV. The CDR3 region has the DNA TGTGCCACCATTCAGGGACAAACTTACGAGCAGTACGTC.